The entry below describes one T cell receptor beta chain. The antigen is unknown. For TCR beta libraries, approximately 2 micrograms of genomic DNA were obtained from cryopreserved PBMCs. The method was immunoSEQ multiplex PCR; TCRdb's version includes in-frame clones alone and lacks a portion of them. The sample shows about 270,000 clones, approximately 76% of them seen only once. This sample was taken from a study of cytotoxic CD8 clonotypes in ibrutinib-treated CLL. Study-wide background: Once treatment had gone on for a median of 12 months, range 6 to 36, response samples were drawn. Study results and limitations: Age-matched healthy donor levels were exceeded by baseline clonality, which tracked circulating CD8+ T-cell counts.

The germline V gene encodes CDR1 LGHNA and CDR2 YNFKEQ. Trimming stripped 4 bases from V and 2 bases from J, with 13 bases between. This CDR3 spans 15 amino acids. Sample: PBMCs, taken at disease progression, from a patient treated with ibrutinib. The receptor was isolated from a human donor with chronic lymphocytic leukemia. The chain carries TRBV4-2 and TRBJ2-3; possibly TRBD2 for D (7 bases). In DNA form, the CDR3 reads TGTGCCAGCAGCCGCACCCGGGGGGCCACAGATACGCAGTATTTT. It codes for CASSRTRGATDTQYF.